A selection of T cell receptor beta chains follows, all from one sample in a study of beta chain features in type 1 diabetes. Sequencing was performed with immunoSEQ multiplex PCR; in TCRdb, only in-frame clones are kept and a portion is missing. The repertoire consists of under 250,000 clones, with roughly 10% occurring once and the leading ten covering 1% to 1.5%. The sample consisted of central memory CD4+ T cells from blood. The receptor source for this set is a young man in good health. The CDR3 runs from the conserved cysteine through the conserved F or W. D genes are given only for firm matches. Clone size is stated in some rows and not others, as once, few, many or a class when expanded.

v_call,j_call,d_call,clone_size,cdr3_aa,cdr3_nt
TRBV9,TRBJ1-4,TRBD1,-,CASSVGTGGTEKLFF,TGTGCCAGCAGCGTAGGGACAGGGGGCACTGAAAAACTGTTTTTT
TRBV6-1,TRBJ2-5,TRBD2,-,CASSEGLAGGRETQYF,TGTGCCAGCAGTGAAGGACTAGCGGGAGGGCGGGAGACCCAGTACTTC
TRBV11-2,TRBJ2-3,TRBD1,-,CASSKETGGRTDTQYF,TGTGCCAGCAGCAAAGAGACAGGGGGCCGCACAGATACGCAGTATTTT
TRBV29-1,TRBJ2-1,-,-,CSVEGGNGANEQFF,TGCAGCGTTGAGGGCGGGAACGGGGCCAATGAGCAGTTCTTC
TRBV19,TRBJ2-7,-,-,CASSIADGLREQYF,TGTGCCAGTAGTATAGCGGACGGTCTGAGGGAGCAGTACTTC
TRBV11-1,TRBJ2-7,-,few,CASSLELSSSEQYF,TGTGCCAGCAGCTTAGAACTTTCCTCCTCCGAGCAGTACTTC
TRBV4-1,TRBJ1-1,-,-,CASSQDRRAFF,TGCGCCAGCAGCCAAGATAGACGGGCTTTCTTT
TRBV6-6,TRBJ2-3,TRBD1,-,CASRRQGGTDTQYF,TGTGCCAGCAGACGACAGGGCGGCACAGATACGCAGTATTTT
TRBV30,TRBJ1-2,-,few,CAWSVRSNYGYTF,TGTGCCTGGAGTGTACGGTCTAACTATGGCTACACCTTC
TRBV9,TRBJ2-7,TRBD1,many,CASSVRDRGYEQYF,TGTGCCAGCAGCGTCCGGGACAGGGGCTACGAGCAGTACTTC
TRBV6-1,TRBJ2-3,-,-,CASSEALAGWQDTQYF,TGTGCCAGCAGTGAAGCGCTGGCAGGTTGGCAGGATACGCAGTATTTT
TRBV28,TRBJ2-1,TRBD2,many,CASSLRGTSGWDEQFF,TGTGCCAGCAGTTTAAGGGGAACTAGCGGGTGGGATGAGCAGTTCTTC
TRBV5-4,TRBJ1-2,-,few,CASSFQNNYGYTF,TGTGCCAGCAGCTTCCAGAATAACTATGGCTACACCTTC
TRBV6-5,TRBJ2-7,TRBD2,-,CASSYLAGGRGYEQYF,TGTGCCAGCAGTTACCTAGCGGGAGGCCGAGGGTACGAGCAGTACTTC
TRBV7-2,TRBJ1-4,-,-,CASSPRHGDNEKLFF,TGTGCCAGCAGCCCGCGACACGGGGATAATGAAAAACTGTTTTTT
TRBV6-5,TRBJ2-3,TRBD2,-,CASLLAVPTDTQYF,TGTGCCAGCCTCCTAGCGGTCCCCACAGATACGCAGTATTTT
TRBV5-1,TRBJ2-1,-,many,CASSSGRTSYNEQFF,TGCGCCAGCAGCTCCGGACGGACTTCCTACAATGAGCAGTTCTTC
TRBV2,TRBJ1-2,-,many,CASSPDINYGYTF,TGTGCCAGCAGCCCTGACATTAACTATGGCTACACCTTC
TRBV29-1,TRBJ2-2,-,few,CSVKREPNTGELFF,TGCAGCGTTAAGAGGGAGCCAAACACCGGGGAGCTGTTTTTT
TRBV6-6,TRBJ2-1,-,-,CASSYMSSYNEQFF,TGTGCCAGCAGTTACATGAGCTCCTACAATGAGCAGTTCTTC
TRBV7-3,TRBJ2-2,-,-,CASSPSGGSNTGELFF,TGTGCCAGCAGCCCCTCGGGCGGATCAAACACCGGGGAGCTGTTTTTT
TRBV5-6,TRBJ2-3,-,few,CASSFAGQFTDTQYF,TGTGCCAGCAGCTTCGCGGGACAGTTCACAGATACGCAGTATTTT
TRBV7-9,TRBJ1-1,-,-,CASRTGGMNTEAFF,TGTGCCAGCAGGACCGGGGGCATGAACACTGAAGCTTTCTTT
TRBV15,TRBJ1-4,-,few,CATSREYATNEKLFF,TGTGCCACCAGCAGAGAGTATGCAACTAATGAAAAACTGTTTTTT
TRBV4-3,TRBJ2-5,-,many,CASSQVVFQETQYF,TGCGCCAGCAGCCAAGTTGTTTTCCAAGAGACCCAGTACTTC
TRBV5-1,TRBJ2-1,-,few,CASSTSGYEGNEQFF,TGCGCCAGCAGCACCAGCGGGTACGAGGGCAATGAGCAGTTCTTC
TRBV7-2,TRBJ2-7,TRBD2,few,CASSFSGSPGPYEQYF,TGTGCCAGCAGCTTTAGCGGGTCCCCGGGCCCCTACGAGCAGTACTTC
TRBV29-1,TRBJ2-5,-,few,CSVHIDQYQETQYF,TGCAGCGTTCACATTGACCAATACCAAGAGACCCAGTACTTC